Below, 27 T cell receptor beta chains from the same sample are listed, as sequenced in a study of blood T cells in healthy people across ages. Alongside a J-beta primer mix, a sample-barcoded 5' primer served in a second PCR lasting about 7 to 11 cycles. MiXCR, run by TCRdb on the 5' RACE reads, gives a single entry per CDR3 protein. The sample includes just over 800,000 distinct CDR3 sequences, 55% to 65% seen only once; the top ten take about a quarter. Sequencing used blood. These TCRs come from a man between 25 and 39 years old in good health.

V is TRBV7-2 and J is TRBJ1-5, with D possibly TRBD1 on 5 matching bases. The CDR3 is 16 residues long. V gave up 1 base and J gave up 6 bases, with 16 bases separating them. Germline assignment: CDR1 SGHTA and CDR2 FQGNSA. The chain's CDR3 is CASSLDGTGGSQPQHF. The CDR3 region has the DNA TGTGCCAGCAGCTTAGATGGGACGGGGGGGAGTCAGCCCCAGCATTTT.

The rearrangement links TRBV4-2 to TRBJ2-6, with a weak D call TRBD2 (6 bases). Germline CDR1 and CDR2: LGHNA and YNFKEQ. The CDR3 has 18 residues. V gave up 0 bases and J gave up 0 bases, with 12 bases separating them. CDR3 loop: CASSQDQGLSSGANVLTF. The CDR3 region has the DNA TGTGCCAGCAGCCAAGACCAGGGACTGTCCTCTGGGGCCAACGTCCTGACTTTC.

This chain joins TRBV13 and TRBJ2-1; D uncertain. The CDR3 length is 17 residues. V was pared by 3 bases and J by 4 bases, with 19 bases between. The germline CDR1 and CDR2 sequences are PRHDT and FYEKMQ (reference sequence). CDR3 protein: CASSLYSGNLNYNEQFF. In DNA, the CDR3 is TGTGCCAGCAGCTTGTACTCAGGAAACTTGAATTACAATGAGCAGTTCTTC. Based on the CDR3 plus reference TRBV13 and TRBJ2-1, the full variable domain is AAGVIQSPRHLIKEKRETATLKCYPIPRHDTVYWYQQGPGQDPQFLISFYEKMQSDKGSIPDRFSAQQFSDYHSELNMSSLELGDSALYFCASSLYSGNLNYNEQFFGPGTRLTVL.

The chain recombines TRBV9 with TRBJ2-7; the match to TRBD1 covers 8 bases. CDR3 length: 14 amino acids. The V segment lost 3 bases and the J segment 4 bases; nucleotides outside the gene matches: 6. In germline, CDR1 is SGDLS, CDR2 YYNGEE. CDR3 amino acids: CASSGPGGRYEQYF. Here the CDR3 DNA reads TGTGCCAGCAGCGGTCCAGGGGGCCGTTACGAGCAGTACTTC.

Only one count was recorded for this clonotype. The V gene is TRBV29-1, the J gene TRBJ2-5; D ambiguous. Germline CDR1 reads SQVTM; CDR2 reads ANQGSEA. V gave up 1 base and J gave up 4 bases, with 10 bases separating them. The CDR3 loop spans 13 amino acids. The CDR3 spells CSVEGSLGETQYF. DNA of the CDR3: TGCAGCGTTGAAGGCAGCCTAGGAGAGACCCAGTACTTC.

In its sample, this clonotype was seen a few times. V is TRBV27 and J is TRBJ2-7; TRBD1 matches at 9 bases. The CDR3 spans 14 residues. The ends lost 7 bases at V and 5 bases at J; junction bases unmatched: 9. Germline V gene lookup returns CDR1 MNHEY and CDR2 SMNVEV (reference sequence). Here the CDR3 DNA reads TGTGCCAGCACTCCCACAGGGGGCATCGACGAGCAGTACTTC. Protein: CASTPTGGIDEQYF.

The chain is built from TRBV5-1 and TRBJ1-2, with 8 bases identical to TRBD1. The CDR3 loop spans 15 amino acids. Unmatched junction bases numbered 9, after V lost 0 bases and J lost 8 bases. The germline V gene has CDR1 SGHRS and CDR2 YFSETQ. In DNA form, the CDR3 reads TGCGCCAGCAGCTTGGGGACAGGGCGATATGGAGGCTACACCTTC. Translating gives CASSLGTGRYGGYTF.

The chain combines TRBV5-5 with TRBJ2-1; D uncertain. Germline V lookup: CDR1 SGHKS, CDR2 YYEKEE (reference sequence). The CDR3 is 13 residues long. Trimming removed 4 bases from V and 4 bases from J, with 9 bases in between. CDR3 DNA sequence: TGTGCCAGCAGCATACTAACTTACAATGAGCAGTTCTTC. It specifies CASSILTYNEQFF.

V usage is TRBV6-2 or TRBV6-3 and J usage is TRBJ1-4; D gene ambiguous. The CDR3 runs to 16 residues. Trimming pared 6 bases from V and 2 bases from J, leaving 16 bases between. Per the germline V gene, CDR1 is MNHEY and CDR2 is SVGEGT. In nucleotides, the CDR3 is TGTGCCAGCAGCTACATCAATGGGGAGACTAATGAAAAACTGTTTTTT. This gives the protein CASSYINGETNEKLFF.

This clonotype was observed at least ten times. The chain's CDR3 is CASSLGEEGTGIPHEQYF. The CDR3 DNA reads as TGTGCCAGCAGCTTAGGGGAAGAGGGGACAGGGATACCCCACGAGCAGTACTTC. This chain uses TRBV7-2 with TRBJ2-7; 9 bases are shared with TRBD1. Trimming removed 1 base from V and 5 bases from J; junction bases left unmatched: 15. This CDR3 region has 18 residues. Germline V gene lookup returns CDR1 SGHTA and CDR2 FQGNSA.

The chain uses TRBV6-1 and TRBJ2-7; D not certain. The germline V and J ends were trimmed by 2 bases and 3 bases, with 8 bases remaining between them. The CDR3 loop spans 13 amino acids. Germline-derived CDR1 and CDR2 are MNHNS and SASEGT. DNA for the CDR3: TGTGCCAGCAGTGAAAGGATCATCTACGAGCAGTACTTC. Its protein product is CASSERIIYEQYF.

DNA for the CDR3: TGTGCCAGCAGCTTCCCTGGGGGAGATACGCAGTATTTT. Translated: CASSFPGGDTQYF. The chain employs TRBV7-9 and TRBJ2-3; D may correspond to TRBD1 or TRBD2 (5 bases each). The V end was cut by 3 bases, the J end by 5 bases, with 9 bases between. This CDR3 is 13 amino acids long. CDR1 is SEHNR and CDR2 is FQNEAQ in the germline V gene (reference sequence).

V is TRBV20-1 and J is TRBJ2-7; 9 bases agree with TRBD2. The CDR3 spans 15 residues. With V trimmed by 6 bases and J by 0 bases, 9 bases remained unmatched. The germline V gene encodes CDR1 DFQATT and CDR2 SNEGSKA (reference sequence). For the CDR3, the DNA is TGCAGTGCCCCCCCAGGCGGGGGGGCCTCCTACGAGCAGTACTTC. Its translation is CSAPPGGGASYEQYF.

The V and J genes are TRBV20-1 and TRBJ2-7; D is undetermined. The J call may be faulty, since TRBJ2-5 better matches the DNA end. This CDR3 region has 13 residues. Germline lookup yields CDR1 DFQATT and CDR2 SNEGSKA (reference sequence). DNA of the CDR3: TGCAGTGCTAACGCATGGGCGCAAGAGACCCAGTACTTC. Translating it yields CSANAWAQETQYF.

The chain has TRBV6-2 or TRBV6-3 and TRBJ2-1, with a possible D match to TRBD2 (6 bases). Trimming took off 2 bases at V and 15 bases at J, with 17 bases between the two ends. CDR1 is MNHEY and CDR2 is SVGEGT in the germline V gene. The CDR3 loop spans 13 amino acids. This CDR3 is CASSYSRVTEGFF. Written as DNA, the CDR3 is TGTGCCAGCAGTTACAGCAGGGTAACGGAGGGGTTCTTC.

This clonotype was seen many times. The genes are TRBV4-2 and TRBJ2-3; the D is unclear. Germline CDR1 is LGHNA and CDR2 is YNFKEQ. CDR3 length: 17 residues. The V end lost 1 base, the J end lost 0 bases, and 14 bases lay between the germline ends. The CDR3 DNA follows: TGTGCCAGCAGCCAAGTAAGAGGCGGATCTAGCACAGATACGCAGTATTTT. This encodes CASSQVRGGSSTDTQYF.

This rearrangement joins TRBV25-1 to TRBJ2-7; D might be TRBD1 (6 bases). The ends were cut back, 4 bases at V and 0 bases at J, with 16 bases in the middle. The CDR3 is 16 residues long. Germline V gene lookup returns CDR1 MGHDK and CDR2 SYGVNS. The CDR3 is CASSVTGQGTSYEQYF. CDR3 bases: TGTGCCAGCAGTGTCACCGGGCAGGGGACCTCCTACGAGCAGTACTTC.

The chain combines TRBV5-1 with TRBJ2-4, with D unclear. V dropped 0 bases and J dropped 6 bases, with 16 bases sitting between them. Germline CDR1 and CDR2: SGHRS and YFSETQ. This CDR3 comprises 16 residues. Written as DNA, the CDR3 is TGCGCCAGCAGCTTGGCTCCAGTCAACTCCGGAAACATTCAGTACTTC. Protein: CASSLAPVNSGNIQYF.

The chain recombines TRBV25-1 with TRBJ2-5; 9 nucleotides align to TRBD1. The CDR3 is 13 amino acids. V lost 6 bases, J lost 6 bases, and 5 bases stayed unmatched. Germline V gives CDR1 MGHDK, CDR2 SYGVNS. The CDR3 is CASSKDRGQTQYF. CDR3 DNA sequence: TGTGCCAGCAGCAAGGACAGGGGACAGACCCAGTACTTC.

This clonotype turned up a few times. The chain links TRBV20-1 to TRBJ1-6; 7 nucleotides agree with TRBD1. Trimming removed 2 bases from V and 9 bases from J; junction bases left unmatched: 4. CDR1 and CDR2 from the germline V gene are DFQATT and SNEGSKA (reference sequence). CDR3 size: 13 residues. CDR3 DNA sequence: TGCAGTGCTAGACAAACAGGGGTTTCACCCCTCCACTTT. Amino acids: CSARQTGVSPLHF.

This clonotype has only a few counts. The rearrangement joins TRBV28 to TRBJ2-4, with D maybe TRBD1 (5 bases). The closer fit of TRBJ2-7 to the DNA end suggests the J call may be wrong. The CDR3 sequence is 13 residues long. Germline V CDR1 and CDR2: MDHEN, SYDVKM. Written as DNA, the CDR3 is TGTGCCAGCAGCTCCAGGGCGAGAGACGAGCAGTACTTC. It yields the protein CASSSRARDEQYF.

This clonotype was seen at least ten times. The CDR3: CASSLQGVGAEQYF. Here the CDR3 DNA reads TGCGCCAGCAGCTTGCAAGGGGTCGGGGCCGAGCAGTACTTC. J is TRBJ2-7 and V is TRBV5-1; either TRBD1 or TRBD2 may fit D (5 bases each). This CDR3 is 14 amino acids long. CDR1 SGHRS and CDR2 YFSETQ come from the germline V gene. Trimming stripped 1 base from V and 6 bases from J, with 14 bases between.

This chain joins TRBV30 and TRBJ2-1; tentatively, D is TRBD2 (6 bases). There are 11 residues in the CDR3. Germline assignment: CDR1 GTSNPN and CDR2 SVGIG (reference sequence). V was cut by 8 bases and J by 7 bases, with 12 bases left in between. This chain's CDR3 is CAGRDGNEQFF. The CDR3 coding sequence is TGTGCCGGGCGGGACGGTAATGAGCAGTTCTTC.

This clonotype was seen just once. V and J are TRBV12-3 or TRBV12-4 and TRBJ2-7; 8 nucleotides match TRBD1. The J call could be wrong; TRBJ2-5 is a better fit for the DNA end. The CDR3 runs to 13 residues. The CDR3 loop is CASSKQGVETQYF. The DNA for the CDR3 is TGTGCCAGCAGCAAACAGGGGGTGGAGACCCAGTACTTC.

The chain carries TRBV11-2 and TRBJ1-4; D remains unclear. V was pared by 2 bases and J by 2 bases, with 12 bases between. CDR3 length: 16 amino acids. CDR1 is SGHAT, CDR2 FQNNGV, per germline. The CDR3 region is CASSLNSGITNEKLFF. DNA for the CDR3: TGTGCCAGCAGCTTAAATTCAGGAATCACTAATGAAAAACTGTTTTTT.

The CDR3 sequence is CASSWPADEGWTGELFF. Written as DNA, the CDR3 is TGTGCCAGCAGTTGGCCGGCTGACGAGGGTTGGACCGGGGAGCTGTTTTTT. The chain joins TRBV12-3 or TRBV12-4 to TRBJ2-2, with D perhaps TRBD2 (5 bases). With 4 bases removed from V and 5 bases from J, the gap between germline ends came to 20 bases. CDR3 length: 17 amino acids.

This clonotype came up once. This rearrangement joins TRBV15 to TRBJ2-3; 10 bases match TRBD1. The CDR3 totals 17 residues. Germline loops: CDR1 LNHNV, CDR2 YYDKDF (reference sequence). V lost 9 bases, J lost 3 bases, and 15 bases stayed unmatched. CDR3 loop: CATTGGLRKQGTDTQYF. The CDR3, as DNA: TGTGCCACGACAGGGGGCTTAAGGAAGCAAGGGACAGATACGCAGTATTTT.